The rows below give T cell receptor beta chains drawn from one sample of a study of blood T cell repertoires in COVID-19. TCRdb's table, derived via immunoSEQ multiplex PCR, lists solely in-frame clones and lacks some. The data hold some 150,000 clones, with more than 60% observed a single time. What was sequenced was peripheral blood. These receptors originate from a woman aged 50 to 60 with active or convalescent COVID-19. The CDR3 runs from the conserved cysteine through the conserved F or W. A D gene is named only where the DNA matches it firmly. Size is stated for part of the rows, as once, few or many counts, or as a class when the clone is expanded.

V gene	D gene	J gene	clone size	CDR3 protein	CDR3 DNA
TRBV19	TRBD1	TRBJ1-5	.	CASREMGQGAQPQHF	TGTGCCAGTAGGGAGATGGGACAGGGTGCGCAGCCCCAGCATTTT
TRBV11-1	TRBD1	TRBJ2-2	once	CASSSGQVLTGELFF	TGTGCCAGCAGCTCGGGACAGGTGCTCACCGGGGAGCTGTTTTTT
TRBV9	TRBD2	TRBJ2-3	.	CASSPQAGGYQDTQYF	TGTGCCAGCAGCCCCCAGGCGGGGGGGTATCAAGATACGCAGTATTTT
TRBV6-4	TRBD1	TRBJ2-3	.	CASSVGTGGSDTQYF	TGTGCCAGCAGTGTTGGGACAGGGGGCTCAGATACGCAGTATTTT
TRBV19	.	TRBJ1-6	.	CASSISRGANNSPLHF	TGTGCCAGTAGTATCTCACGGGGGGCGAATAATTCACCCCTCCACTTT
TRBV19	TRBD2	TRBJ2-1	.	CASSMTSGGYNEQFF	TGTGCCAGTAGTATGACTAGCGGGGGCTACAATGAGCAGTTCTTC
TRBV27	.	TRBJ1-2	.	CASSPSGSRLGYGYTF	TGTGCCAGCAGTCCCTCCGGGTCCAGATTAGGCTATGGCTACACCTTC
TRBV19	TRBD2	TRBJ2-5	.	CASSRRTSGGANQETQYF	TGTGCCAGTAGTCGCAGGACTAGCGGGGGGGCGAACCAAGAGACCCAGTACTTC
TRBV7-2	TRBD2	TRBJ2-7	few	CASSLRQNSGYEQYF	TGTGCCAGCAGCTTAAGGCAGAATAGCGGGTACGAGCAGTACTTC
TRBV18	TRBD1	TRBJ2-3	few	CASSPGLGQEGGTQYF	TGTGCCAGCTCACCAGGTCTGGGACAGGAGGGTGGTACGCAGTATTTT
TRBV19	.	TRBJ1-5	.	CASSTQAGGGNQPQHF	TGTGCCAGTAGTACCCAGGCGGGTGGGGGCAATCAGCCCCAGCATTTT
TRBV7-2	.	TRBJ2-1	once	CASSQVGQGHNEQFF	TGTGCCAGCAGCCAAGTGGGGCAGGGCCACAATGAGCAGTTCTTC
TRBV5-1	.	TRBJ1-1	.	CASSPRPGEGEAFF	TGCGCCAGCAGCCCCCGACCTGGAGAGGGTGAAGCTTTCTTT
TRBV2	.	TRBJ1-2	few	CASSLSQDGLLSGYTF	TGTGCCAGCAGTCTCTCACAGGACGGGCTCTTGTCTGGCTACACCTTC
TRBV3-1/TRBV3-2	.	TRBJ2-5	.	CASSQDFRAEETQYF	TGTGCCAGCAGCCAAGATTTCAGGGCGGAGGAGACCCAGTACTTC
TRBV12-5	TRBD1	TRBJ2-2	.	CASGYPSTGSDSGELFF	TGTGCTAGTGGCTATCCTTCGACAGGGTCGGACTCCGGGGAGCTGTTTTTT
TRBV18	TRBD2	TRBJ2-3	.	CASSPRTSGTTDTQYF	TGTGCCAGCTCACCTCGGACTAGCGGGACAACAGATACGCAGTATTTT
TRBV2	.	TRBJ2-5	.	CASSSSRTDQETQYF	TGTGCCAGCAGCTCCTCCCGGACAGATCAAGAGACCCAGTACTTC
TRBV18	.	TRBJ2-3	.	CASSPSGTRSTDTQYF	TGTGCCAGCTCACCAAGTGGGACTCGTAGCACAGATACGCAGTATTTT
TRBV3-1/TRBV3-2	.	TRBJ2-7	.	CASSQGLASYEQYF	TGTGCCAGCAGCCAAGGGCTAGCTTCCTACGAGCAGTACTTC
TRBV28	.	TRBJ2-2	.	CASSSGQLNTGELFF	TGTGCCAGCAGCTCTGGACAGCTGAACACCGGGGAGCTGTTTTTT
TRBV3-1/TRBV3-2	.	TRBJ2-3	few	CASSRADTQYF	TGTGCCAGCAGCCGTGCGGATACGCAGTATTTT
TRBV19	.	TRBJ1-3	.	CASSPRTNKGNTIYF	TGTGCCAGTAGTCCGCGGACAAACAAAGGAAACACCATATATTTT
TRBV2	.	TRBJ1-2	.	CASSDGRAYGYTF	TGTGCCAGCAGTGACGGGAGAGCCTATGGCTACACCTTC
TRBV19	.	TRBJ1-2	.	CASTSGRRAPNYGYTF	TGTGCCAGTACCTCGGGAAGACGGGCACCTAACTATGGCTACACCTTC
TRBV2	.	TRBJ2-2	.	CAAEEGGTGELFF	TGTGCCGCGGAGGAGGGCGGAACCGGGGAGCTGTTTTTT
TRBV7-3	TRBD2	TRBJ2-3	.	CASSKLAGISTDTQYF	TGTGCCAGCAGCAAGCTAGCGGGGATTAGCACAGATACGCAGTATTTT
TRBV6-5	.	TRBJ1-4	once	CASSYVRQTEKLFF	TGTGCCAGCAGTTACGTAAGACAGACTGAAAAACTGTTTTTT
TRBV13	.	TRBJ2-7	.	CASSFRTESYEQYF	TGTGCCAGCAGCTTCAGGACAGAGTCCTACGAGCAGTACTTC
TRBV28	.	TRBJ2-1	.	CASGLFSNEQFF	TGTGCCAGTGGACTTTTTTCGAATGAGCAGTTCTTC
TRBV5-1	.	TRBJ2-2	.	CASSPQNTGTGELFF	TGCGCCAGCAGCCCACAAAATACAGGCACCGGGGAGCTGTTTTTT
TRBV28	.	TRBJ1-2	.	CASIQGLTLGGYTF	TGTGCCAGCATCCAGGGGTTAACTCTAGGTGGCTACACCTTC
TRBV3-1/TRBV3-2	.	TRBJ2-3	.	CASSQNRGDTQYF	TGTGCCAGCAGCCAAAATAGGGGGGATACGCAGTATTTT
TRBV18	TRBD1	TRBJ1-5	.	CASSHGTALSNQPQHF	TGTGCCAGCTCACACGGGACAGCCCTTAGCAATCAGCCCCAGCATTTT
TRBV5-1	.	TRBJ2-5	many	CASSSDGRRKETQYF	TGCGCCAGCAGCTCTGACGGGCGGAGGAAAGAGACCCAGTACTTC
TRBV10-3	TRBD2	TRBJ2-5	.	CAISESGSGMNQETQYF	TGTGCCATCAGTGAGTCGGGTAGCGGGATGAACCAAGAGACCCAGTACTTC
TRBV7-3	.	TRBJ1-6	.	CASSLMGEGNSPLHF	TGTGCCAGCAGCTTGATGGGAGAGGGAAATTCACCCCTCCACTTT
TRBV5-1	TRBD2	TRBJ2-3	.	CASSLVPAGVGTDTQYF	TGCGCCAGCAGCTTGGTCCCAGCGGGAGTCGGCACAGATACGCAGTATTTT
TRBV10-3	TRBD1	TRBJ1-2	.	CAISDRQGGGYTF	TGTGCCATCAGTGATCGTCAGGGGGGTGGCTACACCTTC
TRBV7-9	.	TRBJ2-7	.	CASSQTDGLEQYF	TGTGCCAGCAGCCAGACAGACGGCCTCGAGCAGTACTTC
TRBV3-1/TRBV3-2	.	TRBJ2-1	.	CASSQDRRQYNEQFF	TGTGCCAGCAGCCAAGATAGAAGACAGTACAATGAGCAGTTCTTC
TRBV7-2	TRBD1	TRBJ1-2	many	CASSSVNRGPNYGYTF	TGTGCCAGCAGCTCCGTGAACAGGGGCCCTAACTATGGCTACACCTTC
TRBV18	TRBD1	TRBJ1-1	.	CASSQGQGQTTEAFF	TGTGCCAGCTCACAAGGACAGGGGCAGACCACTGAAGCTTTCTTT
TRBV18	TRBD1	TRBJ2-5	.	CASSTGQGAETQYF	TGTGCCAGCTCAACGGGACAGGGGGCGGAGACCCAGTACTTC
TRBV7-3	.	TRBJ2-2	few	CASSSSNTGELFF	TGTGCCAGCAGCTCTTCTAACACCGGGGAGCTGTTTTTT
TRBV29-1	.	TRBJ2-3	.	CSVEQGKDTQYF	TGCAGCGTTGAACAGGGGAAAGATACGCAGTATTTT
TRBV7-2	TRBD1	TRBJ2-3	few	CASSSSGTGGTDTQYF	TGTGCCAGCAGCTCATCCGGGACAGGGGGCACAGATACGCAGTATTTT
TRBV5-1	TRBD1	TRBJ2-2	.	CASSSDRGLGTGELFF	TGCGCCAGCAGCTCAGACAGGGGGCTTGGCACCGGGGAGCTGTTTTTT
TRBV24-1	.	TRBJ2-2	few	CATSDSYLNTGELFF	TGTGCCACCAGTGATTCCTACCTGAACACCGGGGAGCTGTTTTTT
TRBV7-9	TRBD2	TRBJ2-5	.	CASSLEVGGARETQYF	TGTGCCAGCAGCTTAGAAGTCGGGGGGGCCCGGGAGACCCAGTACTTC
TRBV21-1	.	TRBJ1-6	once	CASSKGRQGHSYNSPLHF	TGTGCCAGCAGCAAAGGGCGACAGGGTCATTCCTATAATTCACCCCTCCACTTT